The 30 T cell receptor beta chains given below trace back to one sample, sequenced in a study of beta chain features in type 1 diabetes. Study-wide results and caveats: All four CD4+ subsets of Type 1 diabetes patients contained TCRB CDR3s that were moderately but significantly shorter.

Their antigens are not known. Expressed TCRB transcripts were sequenced, since all the RNA that had been isolated was reverse transcribed. Only in-frame clones appear in the TCRdb table, and some are missing; sequencing was by immunoSEQ multiplex PCR. Of some 270,000 clones in the sample, around 9.9% were seen once. Sequenced input: naive CD4+ T cells from blood. These receptors were obtained from a man aged 25-45 years with type 1 diabetes.

This sequence joins TRBV18 and TRBJ1-2; 9 bases map to TRBD1. The length of the CDR3 is 15 residues. CDR1 and CDR2 from the germline V gene are KGHSH and LQKENI. With V trimmed by 4 bases and J by 6 bases, 9 bases remained unmatched. CDR3 nucleotides: TGTGCCAGCTCACAAACGGGACAGGGCGCCGATGGCTACACCTTC. Translating it yields CASSQTGQGADGYTF.

This clone was observed a handful of times. The V and J genes are TRBV14 and TRBJ2-7; D is perhaps TRBD1 (6 bases). CDR1 SGHDN and CDR2 FVKESK come from the germline V gene. The length of the CDR3 is 16 residues. Deletions cut 3 bases from V and 2 bases from J, with 17 bases between. In DNA form, the CDR3 reads TGTGCCAGCAGCCAGATTAGGGGGTCCGCTCCCTACGAGCAGTACTTC. Protein sequence: CASSQIRGSAPYEQYF.

The J gene is TRBJ1-2, the V gene TRBV6-4, with D possibly being TRBD1 (6 bases). The V end lost 8 bases, the J end lost 4 bases, and 14 bases lay between the germline ends. The CDR3 sequence is 13 residues long. Germline V lookup: CDR1 MRHNA, CDR2 SNTAGT. CDR3 in amino acids: CASSPGAGYGYTF. The CDR3 coding sequence is TGTGCCAGCTCACCAGGGGCAGGCTATGGCTACACCTTC.

The V gene is TRBV5-1, the J gene TRBJ2-3; D is possibly TRBD1 (5 bases). V lost 0 bases to trimming and J lost 4 bases, with 18 bases between them. CDR3 length: 17 amino acids. In germline, CDR1 is SGHRS, CDR2 YFSETQ. CDR3 residues: CASSLVQGLSTADTQYF. The DNA for the CDR3 is TGCGCCAGCAGCTTGGTTCAGGGTTTATCAACGGCAGATACGCAGTATTTT. Full variable domain (remainder filled in from reference TRBV5-1 and TRBJ2-3): KAGVTQTPRYLIKTRGQQVTLSCSPISGHRSVSWYQQTPGQGLQFLFEYFSETQRNKGNFPGRFSGRQFSNSRSEMNVSTLELGDSALYLCASSLVQGLSTADTQYFGPGTRLTVL.

The chain links TRBV7-2 to TRBJ1-1; perhaps TRBD1 as D (5 bases). This CDR3 spans 17 amino acids. Germline V gene lookup returns CDR1 SGHTA and CDR2 FQGNSA. V gave up 1 base and J gave up 8 bases, with 23 bases separating them. The chain's CDR3 is CASSLERGGTGSDEAFF. The CDR3 bases are TGTGCCAGCAGCTTAGAGCGGGGAGGGACTGGGTCGGACGAAGCTTTCTTT.

The V and J genes are TRBV5-6 and TRBJ1-5, with 10 bases identical to TRBD1. V was clipped by 4 bases and J by 5 bases; unmatched bases: 6. The germline V gene has CDR1 SGHDT and CDR2 YYEEEE. The CDR3 sequence is 15 residues long. CDR3 loop: CASSVTGGRDQPQHF. The CDR3 DNA sequence: TGTGCCAGCAGCGTGACAGGGGGCCGGGATCAGCCCCAGCATTTT.

This clone was observed a few times. The rearrangement uses TRBV7-2 and TRBJ1-5, with no clear D. Trimming took off 2 bases at V and 3 bases at J, with 8 bases between the two ends. Germline V lookup: CDR1 SGHTA, CDR2 FQGNSA. The CDR3 runs 14 residues. The CDR3 reads CASSLWQNNQPQHF. The DNA for the CDR3 is TGTGCCAGCAGCTTATGGCAGAACAATCAGCCCCAGCATTTT. Looking up the rest from reference TRBV7-2 and TRBJ1-5 gives the full variable domain: GAGVSQSPSNKVTEKGKDVELRCDPISGHTALYWYRQSLGQGLEFLIYFQGNSAPDKSGLPSDRFSAERTGGSVSTLTIQRTQQEDSAVYLCASSLWQNNQPQHFGDGTRLSIL.

This chain joins TRBV28 and TRBJ2-2; weak D call: TRBD2 (5 bases). Germline V lookup: CDR1 MDHEN, CDR2 SYDVKM. V was cut by 7 bases and J by 3 bases, with 9 bases left in between. CDR3 size: 13 residues. CDR3 in amino acids: CASTRTDTGELFF. CDR3 sequence (DNA): TGTGCCAGCACGCGGACTGACACCGGGGAGCTGTTTTTT.

The sample holds a few counts of this clone. V gene TRBV4-3 combines with J gene TRBJ1-2; 10 bases map to TRBD1. The germline gives CDR1 LGHNA, CDR2 YSLEER. The CDR3 consists of 15 residues. J was trimmed by 2 bases and V by 4 bases; bases with no gene match: 4. CDR3 in amino acids: CASSLMGQGNYGYTF. The CDR3 region has the DNA TGCGCCAGCAGCCTTATGGGACAGGGGAACTATGGCTACACCTTC.

This sequence joins TRBV11-2 and TRBJ2-3, with a tentative D call TRBD2 (6 bases). Trimming stripped 1 base from V and 0 bases from J, with 14 bases between. This CDR3 has 17 residues. Germline CDR1 is SGHAT and CDR2 is FQNNGV. The CDR3 reads CASSLGRRTTSTDTQYF. CDR3 in DNA: TGTGCCAGCAGCTTAGGTCGTCGGACTACTAGCACAGATACGCAGTATTTT.

This clone was seen more than once but under ten times. The chain recombines TRBV4-2 with TRBJ2-7; D may be TRBD1 (5 bases). Germline V lookup: CDR1 LGHNA, CDR2 YNFKEQ. CDR3 length: 15 residues. V lost 1 base and J lost 0, with 10 bases in between. CDR3 bases: TGTGCCAGCAGCCAAGGGACACTGAGCTCCTACGAGCAGTACTTC. It specifies CASSQGTLSSYEQYF.

This clone occurred a few times. The chain uses TRBV9 and TRBJ2-1; TRBD2 matches at 9 bases. The CDR3 totals 16 residues. Germline CDR1 and CDR2: SGDLS and YYNGEE. J lost 3 bases, V lost 2 bases, and 6 bases had no gene match. CDR3 region: CASSVNSGGRYNEQFF. CDR3 coding DNA: TGTGCCAGCAGCGTTAATAGCGGGGGCCGCTACAATGAGCAGTTCTTC.

The chain carries TRBV6-6 and TRBJ1-5; 8 nucleotides line up with TRBD1. Unmatched junction bases numbered 3, after V lost 4 bases and J lost 4 bases. This CDR3 is built from 14 residues. Germline assignment: CDR1 MNHNY and CDR2 SVGAGI (reference sequence). CDR3 protein: CASSSQGANQPQHF. CDR3 DNA sequence: TGTGCCAGCAGTTCGCAGGGGGCGAATCAGCCCCAGCATTTT.

The rearrangement links TRBV7-3 to TRBJ2-1; TRBD1 matches at 7 bases. The V segment lost 5 bases and the J segment 5 bases; nucleotides outside the gene matches: 9. The germline V gene has CDR1 SGHTA and CDR2 FQGTGA. The length of the CDR3 is 15 residues. The CDR3 DNA reads as TGTGCCAGCAGCCCGGACCGGGACAGAAACAATGAGCAGTTCTTC. It yields the protein CASSPDRDRNNEQFF.

This chain joins TRBV7-8 and TRBJ2-1, with D unclear. Germline values: CDR1 SGHVS, CDR2 FQNEAQ. The V end lost 2 bases, the J end lost 1 base, and 6 bases lay between the germline ends. CDR3 size: 14 residues. CDR3 protein: CASSLLSSYNEQFF. The CDR3 coding sequence is TGTGCCAGCAGCTTACTATCATCCTACAATGAGCAGTTCTTC.

This clone was seen a handful of times. The rearrangement links TRBV5-1 to TRBJ1-1, with a possible D match to TRBD1 (6 bases). This CDR3 has 13 amino acids. Germline CDR1 and CDR2: SGHRS and YFSETQ. V lost 2 bases and J lost 4, with 9 bases in between. The CDR3 DNA reads TGCGCCAGCAGCTTTCAGGGGAGCACTGAAGCTTTCTTT. Translating it yields CASSFQGSTEAFF.

CDR3 sequence: CASSTYRGNTEAFF. The DNA of the CDR3 is TGTGCCAGCAGCACCTACCGGGGTAACACTGAAGCTTTCTTT. The chain recombines TRBV7-9 with TRBJ1-1; D is uncertain. Deletions cut 5 bases from V and 2 bases from J, with 12 bases between. Germline values: CDR1 SEHNR, CDR2 FQNEAQ (reference sequence). The CDR3 runs to 14 residues.

The chain carries TRBV6-6 and TRBJ2-5, with D unclear. Germline lookup yields CDR1 MNHNY and CDR2 SVGAGI (reference sequence). V dropped 6 bases and J dropped 1 base, with 12 bases sitting between them. The CDR3 contains 14 residues. The CDR3 DNA reads as TGTGCCAGCAGCTCCCCCCCCAGCCAAGAGACCCAGTACTTC. It translates to CASSSPPSQETQYF.

In this sample, this clone turned up a few times. The rearrangement links TRBV6-5 to TRBJ2-5; the D is unclear. Per the germline V gene, CDR1 is MNHEY and CDR2 is SVGAGI. V was shortened by 8 bases and J by 5 bases, with 15 bases between the two germline ends. The CDR3 contains 13 residues. This chain's CDR3 is CASREPPRETQYF. The CDR3 DNA is TGTGCCAGCCGAGAACCTCCGAGGGAGACCCAGTACTTC.

This clone has only a few counts. CDR3 region: CASSIDGVGYNEQFF. CDR3 in DNA: TGTGCCAGCAGCATTGACGGGGTTGGGTACAATGAGCAGTTCTTC. The rearrangement links TRBV7-3 to TRBJ2-1, with D perhaps matching TRBD2 (5 bases). Germline V gene lookup returns CDR1 SGHTA and CDR2 FQGTGA. Between the trimmed V and J ends, which lost 5 bases and 4 bases, there was a span of 15 bases. The CDR3 sequence is 15 residues long.

This clone has just a few counts. The chain couples TRBV11-2 to TRBJ2-1; TRBD2 aligns across 15 bases. CDR3 length equals 16 residues. Germline CDR1 and CDR2: SGHAT and FQNNGV. The ends lost 3 bases at V and 8 bases at J; junction bases unmatched: 5. The DNA of the CDR3 is TGTGCCAGCAGCTTCGGACTAGCGGGGGGGCAAGATGAGCAGTTCTTC. It is translated as CASSFGLAGGQDEQFF.

The chain carries TRBV11-2 and TRBJ1-6; possible D gene TRBD1, 5 bases. Germline values: CDR1 SGHAT, CDR2 FQNNGV. Trimming took off 5 bases at V and 5 bases at J, with 13 bases between the two ends. The CDR3 contains 15 residues. The CDR3 region is CASSPEGADNSPLHF. The CDR3 region has the DNA TGTGCCAGCAGCCCCGAAGGGGCAGATAATTCACCCCTCCACTTT.

Worth noting for this clone: This specimen includes other DNA sequences encoding the same CDR3. This chain joins TRBV18 and TRBJ2-3; unclear D gene. This CDR3 contains 13 residues. Germline V CDR1 and CDR2: KGHSH, LQKENI. The V gene lost 3 bases and the J gene lost 0 bases, with 4 bases spanning the gap. CDR3 amino acids: CASSPPSTDTQYF. The CDR3 DNA reads TGTGCCAGCTCACCCCCTAGCACAGATACGCAGTATTTT.

A few counts support this clone. V is TRBV2 and J is TRBJ2-1, with 7 bases that match TRBD1. The CDR3 has 15 residues. Germline-derived CDR1 and CDR2 are SNHLY and FYNNEI. V shed 2 bases and J 6 bases; nucleotides not matched to a gene: 7. CDR3 DNA: TGTGCCAGCAGTGAAATACAGGGGCCCGTCAATGAGCAGTTCTTC. It is translated as CASSEIQGPVNEQFF. The full variable domain, rest sourced from reference TRBV2 and TRBJ2-1, is EPEVTQTPSHQVTQMGQEVILRCVPISNHLYFYWYRQILGQKVEFLVSFYNNEISEKSEIFDDQFSVERPDGSNFTLKIRSTKLEDSAMYFCASSEIQGPVNEQFFGPGTRLTVL.

Remarks on this clone: Distinct nucleotide sequences in the sample also encode this CDR3. DNA for the CDR3: TGTGCCAGCAGCTTAGGGGGGGGTACTGAAGCTTTCTTT. This codes for CASSLGGGTEAFF. The V call is TRBV7-2, the J call TRBJ1-1; the D gene is possibly TRBD1 (5 bases). The V end was cut by 1 base, the J end by 5 bases, with 8 bases between. Germline V CDR1 and CDR2: SGHTA, FQGNSA. The CDR3 has 13 amino acids. Looking up the rest from reference TRBV7-2 and TRBJ1-1 gives the full variable domain: GAGVSQSPSNKVTEKGKDVELRCDPISGHTALYWYRQSLGQGLEFLIYFQGNSAPDKSGLPSDRFSAERTGGSVSTLTIQRTQQEDSAVYLCASSLGGGTEAFFGQGTRLTVV.

A single count supports this clone. This sequence joins TRBV7-2 and TRBJ2-5; TRBD2 matches at 8 bases. CDR3 length equals 16 residues. Germline trimming cut 5 bases from V and 1 base from J; bases unmatched to any gene: 9. CDR1 and CDR2 from the germline V gene are SGHTA and FQGNSA. The DNA for the CDR3 is TGTGCCAGCAGCCGGGATATCGGGGGGGGCCAAGAGACCCAGTACTTC. This encodes CASSRDIGGGQETQYF.

In its sample, this clone was seen a few times. A junction boundary mismatches the germline segment, possibly from a read error. The chain employs TRBV7-9 and TRBJ2-1; D is perhaps TRBD1 (6 bases). This CDR3 is built from 14 residues. Germline CDR1 and CDR2: SEHNR and FQNEAQ (reference sequence). The CDR3 reads CASTLLVDSNEQFF. Written as DNA, the CDR3 is TGTGCCAGCACCTTACTTGTGGACAGCAATGAGCAGTTCTTC.

This clone was counted a few times. This chain joins TRBV27 and TRBJ2-4; a possible D gene is TRBD2 (5 bases). Germline values: CDR1 MNHEY, CDR2 SMNVEV (reference sequence). The CDR3 is 13 amino acids. Trimming pared 6 bases from V and 0 bases from J, leaving 6 bases between. For the CDR3, the DNA is TGTGCCAGCAGAGGACTAGCCAAAAACATTCAGTACTTC. This translates into CASRGLAKNIQYF.

The chain couples TRBV11-3 to TRBJ2-1; D gene unclear. Germline V lookup: CDR1 SGHNT, CDR2 YENEEA. Trimming took 0 bases from V and 6 from J, leaving 6 bases between them. The CDR3 spans 13 residues. CDR3 amino acids: CASSLEERNEQFF. Here the CDR3 DNA reads TGTGCCAGCAGCTTAGAGGAGCGCAATGAGCAGTTCTTC.

The rearrangement links TRBV4-1 to TRBJ1-5; D unclear. The germline V gene encodes CDR1 MGHRA and CDR2 YSYEKL. V was cut by 2 bases and J by 0 bases, with 5 bases left in between. CDR3 length equals 14 residues. CDR3 bases: TGCGCCAGCAGCCAAAGCAATAGCAATCAGCCCCAGCATTTT. Protein sequence: CASSQSNSNQPQHF.